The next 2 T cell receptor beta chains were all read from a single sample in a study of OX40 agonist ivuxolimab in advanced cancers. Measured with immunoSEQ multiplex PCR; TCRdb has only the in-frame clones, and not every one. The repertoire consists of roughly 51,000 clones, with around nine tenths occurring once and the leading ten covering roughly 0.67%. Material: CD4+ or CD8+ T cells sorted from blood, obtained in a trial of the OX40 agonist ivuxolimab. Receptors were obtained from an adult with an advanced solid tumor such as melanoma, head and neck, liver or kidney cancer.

DNA for the CDR3: TGTGCCAGCAGCTCCGTTGCCGGGACTTTTAACTATGGCTACACCTTC. Protein sequence: CASSSVAGTFNYGYTF. The chain links TRBV7-9 to TRBJ1-2, with D possibly TRBD1 on 5 matching bases. Trimming removed 4 bases from V and 1 base from J, with 16 bases in between. Germline CDR1 is SEHNR and CDR2 is FQNEAQ (reference sequence). This CDR3 comprises 16 residues. The variable domain in full, completed from reference TRBV7-9 and TRBJ1-2, reads DTGVSQNPRHKITKRGQNVTFRCDPISEHNRLYWYRQTLGQGPEFLTYFQNEAQLEKSRLLSDRFSAERPKGSFSTLEIQRTEQGDSAMYLCASSSVAGTFNYGYTFGSGTRLTVV.

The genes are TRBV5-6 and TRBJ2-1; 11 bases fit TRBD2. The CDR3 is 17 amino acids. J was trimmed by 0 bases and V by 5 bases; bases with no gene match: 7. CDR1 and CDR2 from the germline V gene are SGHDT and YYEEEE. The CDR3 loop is CASSRTSGWSSYNEQFF. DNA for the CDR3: TGTGCCAGCAGTCGGACTAGCGGGTGGAGCTCCTACAATGAGCAGTTCTTC.